This T cell receptor (beta chain) was profiled in a study of cytomegalovirus exposure and HLA in healthy donors. This PCR relied on a set of 60 Vbeta primers and 13 Jbeta primers. Profiled with immunoSEQ multiplex PCR; TCRdb holds only in-frame clones, not every one. This sample's clone table lists 45,000 to 70,000 clones. CDR1 and CDR2 (germline): MNHNS, SASEGT. The CDR3 has 14 residues. V was clipped by 4 bases and J by 2 bases, with 12 bases between them. V gene TRBV6-1 combines with J gene TRBJ2-7, with D perhaps matching TRBD1 (6 bases). The source is a woman aged 25 to 39 in good health and CMV-seropositive. The sequenced sample was PBMCs. The CDR3 region is CASSAKTGPYEQYF. CDR3 in DNA: TGTGCCAGCAGTGCAAAAACAGGGCCCTACGAGCAGTACTTC.